Listed here are 4 T cell receptor beta chains from one sample, sequenced in a study of cytomegalovirus exposure and HLA in healthy donors. The primer mix had 60 Vbeta and 13 Jbeta primers. Profiling relied on immunoSEQ multiplex PCR, and the TCRdb table lists in-frame clones only, not all of them. Among about 88,000 clones, more than 60% were seen once, and the ten largest hold 2.7%. The sample consisted of PBMCs. The receptors come from a man aged 25-45 years in good health and CMV-seronegative.

This clone was picked up one time. This chain connects TRBV20-1 to TRBJ1-2; 7 bases map to TRBD1. V lost 8 bases, J lost 3 bases, and 3 bases stayed unmatched. Germline lookup yields CDR1 DFQATT and CDR2 SNEGSKA (reference sequence). This CDR3 has 11 amino acids. This CDR3 reads CSHRGDYGYTF. The CDR3, as DNA: TGCAGTCACAGGGGTGACTATGGCTACACCTTC.

This rearrangement joins TRBV14 to TRBJ1-2, with 7 bases that match TRBD1. The CDR3 runs 14 residues. The trim removed 3 bases at V and 6 bases at J, leaving 7 bases unmatched. Per the germline V gene, CDR1 is SGHDN and CDR2 is FVKESK. CDR3 region: CASSHPVRGDGYTF. The DNA for the CDR3 is TGTGCCAGCAGCCACCCCGTCAGGGGGGATGGCTACACCTTC.

The gene calls are TRBV2 and TRBJ1-2; 8 bases agree with TRBD1. Unmatched junction bases numbered 10, after V lost 10 bases and J lost 6 bases. This CDR3 has 13 amino acids. Germline V CDR1 and CDR2: SNHLY, FYNNEI. This CDR3 reads CAITGGASDGYTF. For the CDR3, the DNA is TGTGCCATCACAGGGGGAGCGTCCGATGGCTACACCTTC.

This sequence joins TRBV5-1 and TRBJ2-1; D is perhaps TRBD2 (7 bases). Between the trimmed V and J ends, which lost 4 bases and 4 bases, there was a span of 15 bases. The CDR3 spans 15 residues. CDR1 is SGHRS and CDR2 is YFSETQ in the germline V gene. CDR3 in DNA: TGCGCCAGCAGCCCCCTAGGGGGGGGTTACAATGAGCAGTTCTTC. Its protein product is CASSPLGGGYNEQFF.